This is a list of T cell receptor beta chains from one sample in a study of technical replicates of blood from a few donors. TCRdb's table, derived via immunoSEQ multiplex PCR, lists solely in-frame clones and lacks some. This sample has roughly 50,000 clones, with over 90% found just once. The sample taken for sequencing was PBMCs. The receptors shown here come from a human donor in good health. Some clones in this sample may be carry-over from other donors' samples. The CDR3 runs from the conserved cysteine through the conserved F or W. The D gene is left open where the match is weak. Not all rows give a size; the values are once, few, many and, for expanded clones, a class.

>-|TRBJ1-1|TRBV9|-|13
CASSVGGHTEAFF
TGTGCCAGCAGCGTCGGGGGGCACACTGAAGCTTTCTTT
>-|TRBJ1-5|TRBV20-1|once|11
CSVGGNQPQHF
TGCAGCGTAGGGGGCAATCAGCCCCAGCATTTT
>-|TRBJ2-3|TRBV1|-|14
CTSSRVGIRDTQYF
TGCACCAGCAGCCGGGTCGGGATCCGAGATACGCAGTATTTT
>TRBD2|TRBJ2-7|TRBV5-4|once|15
CASSLSGGSSYEQYF
TGTGCCAGCAGCTTGTCGGGGGGGAGCTCCTACGAGCAGTACTTC
>TRBD1|TRBJ1-1|TRBV7-3|once|16
CASSLGTGGVSSEAFF
TGTGCCAGCAGCTTAGGGACAGGGGGCGTTTCTTCTGAAGCTTTCTTT
>-|TRBJ2-7|TRBV7-9|-|15
CASSLVAGQGGEQYF
TGTGCCAGCAGCTTAGTGGCTGGGCAGGGGGGCGAGCAGTACTTC
>-|TRBJ2-1|TRBV28|-|13
CASFDSSYNEQFF
TGTGCCAGCTTTGACAGCTCCTACAATGAGCAGTTCTTC
>TRBD2|TRBJ2-5|TRBV7-3|-|13
CASSPGLGETQYF
TGTGCCAGCAGCCCAGGACTAGGAGAGACCCAGTACTTC
>-|TRBJ2-7|TRBV9|-|16
CASSVKGELAGSEQYF
TGTGCCAGCAGCGTAAAGGGAGAACTAGCCGGCTCCGAGCAGTACTTC
>-|TRBJ1-2|TRBV30|once|11
CAWNLNYGYTF
TGTGCCTGGAATCTTAACTATGGCTACACCTTC
>-|TRBJ1-1|TRBV5-1|-|11
CASSGGAEAFF
TGCGCCAGCAGTGGGGGGGCCGAAGCTTTCTTT
>-|TRBJ1-4|TRBV6-5|-|15
CASSYRTATNEKLFF
TGTGCCAGCAGTTACAGGACAGCAACTAATGAAAAACTGTTTTTT
>TRBD2|TRBJ2-7|TRBV4-1|-|14
CASSPSTSVNEQYF
TGCGCCAGCAGCCCCTCAACTAGCGTTAACGAGCAGTACTTC
>TRBD1|TRBJ2-7|TRBV4-1|-|17
CASSQDRTRTGGGEQYF
TGCGCCAGCAGCCAAGATAGGACCCGGACAGGGGGAGGTGAGCAGTACTTC
>TRBD1|TRBJ2-3|TRBV19|-|12
CASSRTGHTQYF
TGTGCCAGTAGTCGGACAGGCCATACGCAGTATTTT
>TRBD1|TRBJ2-1|TRBV7-9|-|15
CASSSRGTGPNEQFF
TGTGCCAGCAGCTCCAGGGGGACAGGGCCCAATGAGCAGTTCTTC
>TRBD2|TRBJ2-7|TRBV7-2|once|18
CASSLDASGRAKTYEQYF
TGTGCCAGCAGCTTAGATGCTAGCGGGAGGGCCAAGACCTACGAGCAGTACTTC
>-|TRBJ1-5|TRBV15|-|16
CATSRGHAGSNQPQHF
TGTGCCACCAGCAGAGGTCACGCGGGGTCCAATCAGCCCCAGCATTTT
>-|TRBJ2-5|TRBV21-1|-|14
CASSKGGSQETQYF
TGTGCCAGCAGCAAAGGTGGGAGCCAAGAGACCCAGTACTTC
>-|TRBJ2-7|TRBV27|-|14
CASTDRRVEYEQYF
TGTGCCAGCACGGACAGGAGGGTGGAGTACGAGCAGTACTTC
>-|TRBJ2-7|TRBV5-6|-|16
CASSSGTRKLSYEQYF
TGTGCCAGCAGCTCCGGGACTCGAAAACTCTCCTACGAGCAGTACTTC
>TRBD1|TRBJ2-2|TRBV5-1|-|15
CASSLGDRETGELFF
TGCGCCAGCAGCTTGGGGGACAGGGAAACCGGGGAGCTGTTTTTT
>-|TRBJ2-5|TRBV9|-|15
CASSVGARDKETQYF
TGTGCCAGCAGCGTAGGGGCACGGGACAAAGAGACCCAGTACTTC
>TRBD1|TRBJ1-5|TRBV7-6|-|15
CASSQDRAGNQPQHF
TGTGCCAGCAGCCAGGACAGGGCCGGCAATCAGCCCCAGCATTTT
>TRBD1|TRBJ1-5|TRBV7-7|-|13
CASSPQGIQPQHF
TGTGCCAGCAGCCCACAGGGGATACAGCCCCAGCATTTT
>TRBD2|TRBJ2-5|TRBV9|-|15
CASSVGGSGSETQYF
TGTGCCAGCAGCGTCGGGGGTAGCGGGAGTGAGACCCAGTACTTC
>-|TRBJ2-7|TRBV7-2|-|13
CASSAVRGYEQYF
TGTGCCAGCAGCGCCGTGCGGGGCTACGAGCAGTACTTC
>TRBD1|TRBJ1-1|TRBV7-8|-|16
CASSYLGQGAHTEAFF
TGTGCCAGCAGCTATTTGGGACAGGGGGCGCACACTGAAGCTTTCTTT
>-|TRBJ2-5|TRBV2|-|13
CASTGQPGETQYF
TGTGCCAGCACTGGACAGCCAGGAGAGACCCAGTACTTC
>TRBD2|TRBJ2-3|TRBV4-2|-|17
CASTGLAGGQGADTQYF
TGTGCCAGCACTGGACTAGCGGGGGGCCAAGGGGCAGATACGCAGTATTTT
>TRBD1|TRBJ1-2|TRBV7-9|once|16
CASSVNPGQGAHGYTF
TGTGCCAGCAGTGTAAACCCGGGACAGGGGGCTCATGGCTACACCTTC
>TRBD2|TRBJ2-3|TRBV5-1|-|20
CASSLGGGLAGVKASDTQYF
TGCGCCAGCAGCTTGGGCGGGGGTCTAGCGGGGGTCAAGGCCTCAGATACGCAGTATTTT
>TRBD2|TRBJ2-3|TRBV6-5|-|15
CASSYGLAGMNTQYF
TGTGCCAGCAGTTACGGACTAGCCGGCATGAATACGCAGTATTTT
>TRBD2|TRBJ2-1|TRBV12-5|-|14
CASGARLAGPSRFF
TGTGCTAGTGGTGCCCGACTAGCGGGGCCCTCCCGGTTCTTC
>TRBD2|TRBJ2-3|TRBV6-1|-|15
CASSENGRAKDTQYF
TGTGCCAGCAGTGAAAACGGGAGGGCCAAAGATACGCAGTATTTT
>TRBD1|TRBJ2-7|TRBV7-2|-|15
CASSLRQGAIDEQYF
TGTGCCAGCAGCTTAAGGCAGGGGGCTATCGACGAGCAGTACTTC
>TRBD1|TRBJ1-1|TRBV5-1|-|13
CASGDSINTEAFF
TGCGCCAGCGGGGACAGTATTAACACTGAAGCTTTCTTT